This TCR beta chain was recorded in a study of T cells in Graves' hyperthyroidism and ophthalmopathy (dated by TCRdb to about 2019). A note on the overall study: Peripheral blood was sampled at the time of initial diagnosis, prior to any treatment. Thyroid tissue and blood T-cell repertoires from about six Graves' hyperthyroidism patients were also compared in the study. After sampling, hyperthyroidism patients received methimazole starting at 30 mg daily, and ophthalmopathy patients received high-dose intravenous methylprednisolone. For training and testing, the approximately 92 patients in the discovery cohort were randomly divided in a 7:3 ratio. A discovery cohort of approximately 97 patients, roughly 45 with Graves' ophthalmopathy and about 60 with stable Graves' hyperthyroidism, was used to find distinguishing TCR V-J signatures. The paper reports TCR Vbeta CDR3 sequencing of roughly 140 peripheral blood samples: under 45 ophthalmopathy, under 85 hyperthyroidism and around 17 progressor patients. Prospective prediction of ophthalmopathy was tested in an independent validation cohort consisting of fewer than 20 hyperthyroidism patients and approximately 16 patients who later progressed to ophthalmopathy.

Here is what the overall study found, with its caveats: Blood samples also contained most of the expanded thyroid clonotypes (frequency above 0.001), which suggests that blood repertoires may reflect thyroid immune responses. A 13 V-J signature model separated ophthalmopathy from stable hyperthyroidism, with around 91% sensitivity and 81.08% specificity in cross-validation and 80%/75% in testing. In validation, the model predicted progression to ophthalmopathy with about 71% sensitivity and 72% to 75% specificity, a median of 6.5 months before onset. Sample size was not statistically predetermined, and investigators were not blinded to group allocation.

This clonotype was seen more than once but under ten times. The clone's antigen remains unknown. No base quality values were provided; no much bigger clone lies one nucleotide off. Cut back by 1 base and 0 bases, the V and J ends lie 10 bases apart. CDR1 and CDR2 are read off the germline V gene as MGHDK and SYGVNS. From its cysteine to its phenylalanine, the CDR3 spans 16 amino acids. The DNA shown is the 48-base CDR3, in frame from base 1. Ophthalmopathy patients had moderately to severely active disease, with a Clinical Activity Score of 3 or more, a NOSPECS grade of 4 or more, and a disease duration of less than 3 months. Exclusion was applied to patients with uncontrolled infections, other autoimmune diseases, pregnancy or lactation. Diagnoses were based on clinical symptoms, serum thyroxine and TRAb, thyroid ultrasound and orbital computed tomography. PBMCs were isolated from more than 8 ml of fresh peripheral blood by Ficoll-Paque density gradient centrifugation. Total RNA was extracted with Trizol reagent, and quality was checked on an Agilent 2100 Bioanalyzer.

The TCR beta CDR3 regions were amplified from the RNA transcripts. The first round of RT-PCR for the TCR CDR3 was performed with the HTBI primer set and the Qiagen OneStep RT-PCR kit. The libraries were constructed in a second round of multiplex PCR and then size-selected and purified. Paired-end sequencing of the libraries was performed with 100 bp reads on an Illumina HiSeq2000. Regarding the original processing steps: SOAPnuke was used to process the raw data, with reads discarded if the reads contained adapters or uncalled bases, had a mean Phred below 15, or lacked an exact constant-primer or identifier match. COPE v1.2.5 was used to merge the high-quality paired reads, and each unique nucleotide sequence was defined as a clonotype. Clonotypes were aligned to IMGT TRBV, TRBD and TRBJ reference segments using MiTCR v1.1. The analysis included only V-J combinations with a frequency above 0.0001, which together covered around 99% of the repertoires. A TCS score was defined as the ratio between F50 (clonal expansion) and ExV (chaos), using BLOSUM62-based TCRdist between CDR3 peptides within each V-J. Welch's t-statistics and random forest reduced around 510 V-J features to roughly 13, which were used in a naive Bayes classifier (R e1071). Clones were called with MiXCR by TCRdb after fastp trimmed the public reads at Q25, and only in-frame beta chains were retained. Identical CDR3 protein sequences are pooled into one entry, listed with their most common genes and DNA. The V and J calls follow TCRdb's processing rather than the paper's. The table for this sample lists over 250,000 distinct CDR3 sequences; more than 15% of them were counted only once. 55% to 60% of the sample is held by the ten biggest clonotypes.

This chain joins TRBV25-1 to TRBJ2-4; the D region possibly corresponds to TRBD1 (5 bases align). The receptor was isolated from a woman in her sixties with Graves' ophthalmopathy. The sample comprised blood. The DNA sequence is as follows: TGTGCCAGCAGTGAATTCAGGGCCCTAGCCAAAAACATTCAGTACTTC. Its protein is CASSEFRALAKNIQYF.